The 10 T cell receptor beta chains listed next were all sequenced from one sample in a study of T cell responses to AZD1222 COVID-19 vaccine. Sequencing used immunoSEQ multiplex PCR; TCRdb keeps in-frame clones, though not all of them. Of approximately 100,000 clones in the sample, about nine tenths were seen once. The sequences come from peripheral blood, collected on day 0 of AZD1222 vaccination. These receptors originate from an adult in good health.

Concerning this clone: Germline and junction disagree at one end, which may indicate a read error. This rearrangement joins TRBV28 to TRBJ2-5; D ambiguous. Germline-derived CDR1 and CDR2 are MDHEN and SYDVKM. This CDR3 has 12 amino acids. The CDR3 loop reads CASRRIQGTQYF. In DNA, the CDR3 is TGTGCCAGCAGACGGATCCAAGGGACCCAGTACTTC.

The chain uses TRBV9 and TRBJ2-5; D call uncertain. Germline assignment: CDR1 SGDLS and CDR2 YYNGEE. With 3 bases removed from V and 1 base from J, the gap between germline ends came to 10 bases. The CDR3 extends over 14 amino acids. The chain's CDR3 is CASSAGRAQETQYF. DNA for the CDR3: TGTGCCAGCAGCGCTGGACGGGCCCAAGAGACCCAGTACTTC. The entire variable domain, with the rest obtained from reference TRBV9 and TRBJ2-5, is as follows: DSGVTQTPKHLITATGQRVTLRCSPRSGDLSVYWYQQSLDQGLQFLIQYYNGEERAKGNILERFSAQQFPDLHSELNLSSLELGDSALYFCASSAGRAQETQYFGPGTRLLVL.

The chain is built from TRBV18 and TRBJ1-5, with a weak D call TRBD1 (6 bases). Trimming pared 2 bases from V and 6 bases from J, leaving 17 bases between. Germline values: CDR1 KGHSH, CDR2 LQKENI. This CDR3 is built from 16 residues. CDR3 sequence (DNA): TGTGCCAGCTCACCAGGGAACAGGGTTTTGGGTCAGCCCCAGCATTTT. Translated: CASSPGNRVLGQPQHF.

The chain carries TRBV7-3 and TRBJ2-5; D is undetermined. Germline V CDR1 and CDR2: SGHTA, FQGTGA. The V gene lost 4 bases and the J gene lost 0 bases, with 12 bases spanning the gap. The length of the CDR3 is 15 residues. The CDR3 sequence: CASSSGSGNQETQYF. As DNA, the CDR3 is TGTGCCAGCAGCTCGGGCAGTGGGAACCAAGAGACCCAGTACTTC.

DNA for the CDR3: TGCGCCAGCAGCTTGGACGGGGGCGGCAATCAGCCCCAGCATTTT. Its translation: CASSLDGGGNQPQHF. J is TRBJ1-5 and V is TRBV5-1, with D perhaps TRBD1 (6 bases). The V gene's germline CDR1 is SGHRS and CDR2 YFSETQ. This CDR3 contains 15 residues. V dropped 0 bases and J dropped 2 bases, with 9 bases sitting between them.

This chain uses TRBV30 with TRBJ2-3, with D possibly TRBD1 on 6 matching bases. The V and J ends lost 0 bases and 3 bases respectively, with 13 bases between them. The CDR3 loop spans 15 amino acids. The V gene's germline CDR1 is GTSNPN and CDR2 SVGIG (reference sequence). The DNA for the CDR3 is TGTGCCTGGAGTGTATGGGGGCAGGGAACAGATACGCAGTATTTT. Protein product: CAWSVWGQGTDTQYF.

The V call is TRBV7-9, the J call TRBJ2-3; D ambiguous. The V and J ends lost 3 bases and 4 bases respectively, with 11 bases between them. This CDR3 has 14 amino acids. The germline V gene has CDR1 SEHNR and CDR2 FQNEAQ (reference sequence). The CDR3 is CASSFPGRADTQYF. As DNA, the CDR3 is TGTGCCAGCAGCTTCCCGGGCAGAGCAGATACGCAGTATTTT. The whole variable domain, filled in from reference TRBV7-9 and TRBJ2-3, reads DTGVSQNPRHKITKRGQNVTFRCDPISEHNRLYWYRQTLGQGPEFLTYFQNEAQLEKSRLLSDRFSAERPKGSFSTLEIQRTEQGDSAMYLCASSFPGRADTQYFGPGTRLTVL.

The CDR3 DNA is TGTGCCAGCAGCGTAGTAGAGGGAAACAGGGTAGGACCCCTCCACTTT. This encodes CASSVVEGNRVGPLHF. This chain links TRBV9 with TRBJ1-6, with D possibly being TRBD1 (6 bases). V lost 0 bases and J lost 12, with 19 bases in between. Germline CDR1 reads SGDLS; CDR2 reads YYNGEE. The CDR3 extends over 16 amino acids.

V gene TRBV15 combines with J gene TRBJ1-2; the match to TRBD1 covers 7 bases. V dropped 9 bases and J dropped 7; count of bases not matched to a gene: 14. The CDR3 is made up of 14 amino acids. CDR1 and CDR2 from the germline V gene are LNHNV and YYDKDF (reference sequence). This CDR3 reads CATKVGGQQGGYTF. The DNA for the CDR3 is TGTGCCACGAAGGTAGGGGGACAGCAAGGTGGCTACACCTTC.

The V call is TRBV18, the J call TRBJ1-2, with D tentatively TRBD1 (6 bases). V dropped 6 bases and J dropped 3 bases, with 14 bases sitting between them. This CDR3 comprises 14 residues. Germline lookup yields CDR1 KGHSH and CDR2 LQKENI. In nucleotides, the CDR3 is TGTGCCAGCTCGCCTTGGGGGCTTGACTATGGCTACACCTTC. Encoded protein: CASSPWGLDYGYTF. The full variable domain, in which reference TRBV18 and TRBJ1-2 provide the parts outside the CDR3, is NAGVMQNPRHLVRRRGQEARLRCSPMKGHSHVYWYRQLPEEGLKFMVYLQKENIIDESGMPKERFSAEFPKEGPSILRIQQVVRGDSAAYFCASSPWGLDYGYTFGSGTRLTVV.